The sequence of this TCR beta chain was determined in a study of blood T cell repertoires in COVID-19. About the study: T cells, B-cell-depleted T cells, or PBMCs supplied cDNA or gDNA.

Trimming took 3 bases from V and 0 from J, leaving 9 bases between them. This CDR3 contains 15 residues. CDR1 and CDR2 from the germline V gene are SNHLY and FYNNEI. Using immunoSEQ multiplex PCR, the repertoire was profiled, and TCRdb retains in-frame clones only, with some absent. Of 250,000 to 300,000 clones in the sample, around 90% are singletons; the top ten hold around 2.2%. The source material was peripheral blood. The source is a woman between 50 and 59 years old who had recovered from COVID-19. The chain joins TRBV2 to TRBJ1-5, with D possibly TRBD1 on 6 matching bases. The CDR3 protein is CASSEQGFSNQPQHF. CDR3 nucleotides: TGTGCCAGCAGTGAGCAGGGGTTTAGCAATCAGCCCCAGCATTTT.